The next 32 T cell receptor beta chains were all read from a single sample in a study of shared clonotypes between healthy human individuals. Generated by immunoSEQ multiplex PCR, the TCRdb table keeps only in-frame clones and is missing some. The sample holds about 2.4 million clones, roughly 93% seen once. The sequenced material came from naive CD4+ T cells from PBMCs. Subset here: CD45RA+ positively selected. The receptors originated from a man aged 18 to 35 in good health. Some clones in this sample may be carry-over from other donors' samples.

V usage is TRBV6-1 and J usage is TRBJ2-7; no clear D gene. Germline-derived CDR1 and CDR2 are MNHNS and SASEGT. CDR3 length equals 12 residues. Trimming removed 3 bases at V and 4 bases at J, with 7 bases between. CDR3 DNA sequence: TGTGCCAGCAGTGATTCCAGATACGAGCAGTACTTC. Its protein product is CASSDSRYEQYF.

The V and J genes are TRBV5-4 and TRBJ2-3; 8 nucleotides match TRBD2. The length of the CDR3 is 17 residues. Germline trimming cut 4 bases from V and 6 bases from J; bases unmatched to any gene: 16. The germline CDR1 and CDR2 sequences are SGHNT and YYREEE (reference sequence). The CDR3 DNA is TGTGCCAGCAGCCGAGGCGGAAGCGGGAGCCCACGCGATACGCAGTATTTT. Encoded protein: CASSRGGSGSPRDTQYF.

The CDR3 nucleotides are TGCGCCAGCAGCCTCCCCACAGGGGGCCTTGGGGAGACCCAGTACTTC. It yields the protein CASSLPTGGLGETQYF. This rearrangement joins TRBV5-1 to TRBJ2-5, with 9 nucleotides matching TRBD1. Germline trimming cut 4 bases from V and 5 bases from J; bases unmatched to any gene: 12. The length of the CDR3 is 16 residues. The germline V gene encodes CDR1 SGHRS and CDR2 YFSETQ.

This clone was seen only once. This sequence joins TRBV9 and TRBJ2-3; 9 bases are a match to TRBD2. V lost 1 base, J lost 0 bases, and 6 bases stayed unmatched. CDR3 length equals 17 residues. CDR1 and CDR2 from the germline V gene are SGDLS and YYNGEE. CDR3 amino acids: CASSVLGAGGSTDTQYF. DNA of the CDR3: TGTGCCAGCAGCGTACTTGGAGCGGGAGGAAGCACAGATACGCAGTATTTT.

The table lists this clone with a count of one. V gene TRBV7-9 combines with J gene TRBJ1-6; D is unresolved. There are 14 residues in the CDR3. Germline V gives CDR1 SEHNR, CDR2 FQNEAQ (reference sequence). V lost 1 base to trimming and J lost 8 bases, with 9 bases between them. The CDR3 DNA follows: TGTGCCAGCAGCTTAGGGTTACGGGATTCACCCCTCCACTTT. The encoded protein is CASSLGLRDSPLHF.

This clone was counted a few times. V is TRBV14 and J is TRBJ2-7, with D possibly being TRBD2 (6 bases). CDR3 size: 15 residues. With 5 bases removed from V and 0 bases from J, the gap between germline ends came to 14 bases. CDR1 and CDR2 from the germline V gene are SGHDN and FVKESK. The CDR3 nucleotides read TGTGCCAGCAGCTTTAGCGGAGGGAGCTCCTACGAGCAGTACTTC. This codes for CASSFSGGSSYEQYF.

The chain uses TRBV29-1 and TRBJ2-7, with 10 bases identical to TRBD2. The V gene end was trimmed by 4 bases and the J gene end by 9 bases; junction bases not matched to a gene: 12. Germline V gene lookup returns CDR1 SQVTM and CDR2 ANQGSEA. The CDR3 contains 14 residues. The CDR3 here is CSVGLLAGSGVQYF. DNA of the CDR3: TGCAGCGTTGGTCTACTAGCGGGATCAGGCGTGCAGTACTTC.

This chain links TRBV27 with TRBJ2-2, with D hard to call. This CDR3 spans 14 amino acids. Germline CDR1 MNHEY, CDR2 SMNVEV (reference sequence). Trimming took 1 base from V and 4 from J, leaving 7 bases between them. The CDR3 sequence: CASSLLDLTGELFF. Here the CDR3 DNA reads TGTGCCAGCAGTTTATTGGATCTCACCGGGGAGCTGTTTTTT.

This chain joins TRBV7-6 and TRBJ2-3; 9 bases line up with TRBD2. The CDR3 extends over 15 amino acids. Germline CDR1 and CDR2: SGHVS and FNYEAQ. V dropped 5 bases and J dropped 3; count of bases not matched to a gene: 6. As DNA, the CDR3 is TGTGCCAGCAGCCAGCGGGGGGTTAGGACAGATACGCAGTATTTT. It codes for CASSQRGVRTDTQYF. Looking up the rest from reference TRBV7-6 and TRBJ2-3 gives the full variable domain: GAGVSQSPRYKVTKRGQDVALRCDPISGHVSLYWYRQALGQGPEFLTYFNYEAQQDKSGLPNDRFSAERPEGSISTLTIQRTEQRDSAMYRCASSQRGVRTDTQYFGPGTRLTVL.

The chain carries TRBV9 and TRBJ2-6; D might be TRBD2 (5 bases). This CDR3 has 17 residues. V lost 0 bases, J lost 3 bases, and 13 bases lay in between. The V gene's germline CDR1 is SGDLS and CDR2 YYNGEE. The CDR3 loop is CASSVVGGGGGANVLTF. Here the CDR3 DNA reads TGTGCCAGCAGCGTAGTAGGTGGAGGCGGTGGGGCCAACGTCCTGACTTTC.

The chain couples TRBV27 to TRBJ2-1; D may be TRBD1 (6 bases). From germline, CDR1 is MNHEY and CDR2 SMNVEV (reference sequence). V was trimmed by 4 bases and J by 2 bases, leaving 15 bases between them. This CDR3 spans 16 amino acids. CDR3 in DNA: TGTGCCAGCAGTTCCGGACAGACAGGCCCCTACAATGAGCAGTTCTTC. The encoded protein is CASSSGQTGPYNEQFF.

This rearrangement joins TRBV7-9 to TRBJ2-7; TRBD1 is a possible D gene (5 bases). V dropped 8 bases and J dropped 3 bases, with 8 bases sitting between them. Germline V gene sequence: CDR1 SEHNR, CDR2 FQNEAQ (reference sequence). This CDR3 region has 11 residues. The CDR3 loop reads CASGALYEQYF. CDR3 sequence (DNA): TGTGCCAGCGGGGCTCTCTACGAGCAGTACTTC.

The chain has TRBV5-4 and TRBJ2-5; the D is unclear. In germline, CDR1 is SGHNT, CDR2 YYREEE (reference sequence). The V gene lost 0 bases and the J gene lost 2 bases, with 17 bases spanning the gap. The CDR3 has 17 residues. CDR3 amino acids: CASSLEPLRRGQETQYF. The CDR3 DNA sequence: TGTGCCAGCAGCTTGGAACCGCTACGACGTGGGCAAGAGACCCAGTACTTC. Using reference TRBV5-4 and TRBJ2-5 for the parts outside the CDR3, the full variable domain is ETGVTQSPTHLIKTRGQQVTLRCSSQSGHNTVSWYQQALGQGPQFIFQYYREEENGRGNFPPRFSGLQFPNYSSELNVNALELDDSALYLCASSLEPLRRGQETQYFGPGTRLLVL.

With respect to this clone: Other nucleotide sequences from this sample produce the same CDR3. The V gene is TRBV18, the J gene TRBJ2-7; the D is unclear. Between the trimmed V and J ends, which lost 3 bases and 2 bases, there was a span of 8 bases. The CDR3 extends over 13 amino acids. CDR1 KGHSH and CDR2 LQKENI come from the germline V gene. The CDR3 spells CASSPPETYEQYF. The CDR3 nucleotides read TGTGCCAGCTCACCCCCGGAAACCTACGAGCAGTACTTC.

CDR3 DNA sequence: TGTGCCAGCAGCAAGGGGGGGCAGGACACTGAAGCTTTCTTT. It codes for CASSKGGQDTEAFF. V and J are TRBV5-4 and TRBJ1-1; possible D gene TRBD1, 6 bases. Trimming removed 4 bases from V and 3 bases from J, with 13 bases in between. Germline CDR1 SGHNT, CDR2 YYREEE (reference sequence). This CDR3 region has 14 residues.

The chain recombines TRBV6-1 with TRBJ2-1, with 7 bases identical to TRBD1. CDR1 and CDR2 (germline): MNHNS, SASEGT. The CDR3 has 14 amino acids. V trimming: 7 bases; J trimming: 3 bases; junction bases outside the gene matches: 6. As DNA, the CDR3 is TGTGCCAGCAAAGGACAGGCCTTCTACAATGAGCAGTTCTTC. It codes for CASKGQAFYNEQFF.

The chain uses TRBV7-9 and TRBJ1-2; 7 bases map to TRBD1. This CDR3 has 17 amino acids. V shed 6 bases and J 4 bases; nucleotides not matched to a gene: 17. The germline V gene encodes CDR1 SEHNR and CDR2 FQNEAQ (reference sequence). CDR3 sequence: CASSLRQGNGVGYGYTF. CDR3 DNA: TGTGCCAGCAGTCTCCGACAGGGAAACGGTGTTGGCTATGGCTACACCTTC.

The V and J genes are TRBV5-4 and TRBJ1-2; TRBD1 agrees at 7 bases. CDR1 and CDR2 from the germline V gene are SGHNT and YYREEE (reference sequence). This CDR3 spans 16 amino acids. V shed 0 bases and J 4 bases; nucleotides not matched to a gene: 9. The CDR3 DNA sequence: TGTGCCAGCAGCTTGGGGGCCCAGGACAGGTTCTATGGCTACACCTTC. It yields the protein CASSLGAQDRFYGYTF.

The chain is built from TRBV5-4 and TRBJ2-2; D is possibly TRBD2 (5 bases). Trimming cost V 8 bases and J 6 bases, with 14 bases left between them. Germline assignment: CDR1 SGHNT and CDR2 YYREEE (reference sequence). The CDR3 extends over 13 amino acids. The CDR3 reads CASRREGPGELFF. The DNA for the CDR3 is TGTGCCAGTCGGCGCGAGGGCCCCGGGGAGCTGTTTTTT.

J is TRBJ2-5 and V is TRBV7-8; 10 positions match TRBD1. Germline V gives CDR1 SGHVS, CDR2 FQNEAQ. Unmatched junction bases numbered 8, after V lost 5 bases and J lost 5 bases. The CDR3 is made up of 15 amino acids. The CDR3 loop reads CASSPGQGEGETQYF. In DNA, the CDR3 is TGTGCCAGCAGCCCCGGACAGGGGGAGGGGGAGACCCAGTACTTC.

The V call is TRBV7-9, the J call TRBJ2-5, with D possibly matching TRBD2 (5 bases). Germline CDR1 is SEHNR and CDR2 is FQNEAQ (reference sequence). V was pared by 5 bases and J by 5 bases, with 15 bases between. There are 14 residues in the CDR3. The DNA for the CDR3 is TGTGCCAGCAGCCCGGGGAGTTGGGCTGAGACCCAGTACTTC. Its translation: CASSPGSWAETQYF.

The chain has TRBV6-1 and TRBJ2-7; D unresolved. The CDR3 sequence is 15 residues long. The V and J ends lost 1 base and 2 bases respectively, with 12 bases between them. The germline gives CDR1 MNHNS, CDR2 SASEGT. CDR3 nucleotides: TGTGCCAGCAGTGAAGTATCAGACAACGCCTACGAGCAGTACTTC. Translating it yields CASSEVSDNAYEQYF.

The rearrangement links TRBV9 to TRBJ1-3; D is unresolved. The CDR3 runs to 14 residues. Trimming stripped 1 base from V and 0 bases from J, with 5 bases between. The germline V gene encodes CDR1 SGDLS and CDR2 YYNGEE. This CDR3 reads CASSVQASGNTIYF. CDR3 DNA: TGTGCCAGCAGCGTACAGGCCTCTGGAAACACCATATATTTT.

V usage is TRBV7-2 and J usage is TRBJ1-1; no firm D call. Germline CDR1 and CDR2: SGHTA and FQGNSA. The CDR3 runs 15 residues. Trimming took off 3 bases at V and 1 base at J, with 12 bases between the two ends. In DNA, the CDR3 is TGTGCCAGCAGCTTCACCCAAAGCACGAACACTGAAGCTTTCTTT. This codes for CASSFTQSTNTEAFF.

V usage is TRBV5-4 and J usage is TRBJ2-5; no definite D call. This CDR3 comprises 13 residues. V shed 0 bases and J shed 0 bases, with 3 bases lying between them. Germline V gene data show CDR1 as SGHNT and CDR2 as YYREEE (reference sequence). This CDR3 reads CASSLVHQETQYF. The CDR3 DNA is TGTGCCAGCAGCTTGGTTCACCAAGAGACCCAGTACTTC.

This chain links TRBV10-1 with TRBJ2-7; possibly TRBD2 for D (6 bases). V shed 9 bases and J shed 1 base, with 10 bases lying between them. Germline CDR1 and CDR2: WNHNN and SYGVQD (reference sequence). CDR3 length: 12 residues. The CDR3 here is CARREASYEQYF. Written as DNA, the CDR3 is TGCGCCAGAAGGGAGGCTTCCTACGAGCAGTACTTC.

The chain employs TRBV2 and TRBJ2-4; 9 nucleotides match TRBD1. Germline loops: CDR1 SNHLY, CDR2 FYNNEI. CDR3 length: 15 residues. Trimming cost V 8 bases and J 0 bases; bases outside gene matches: 5. CDR3 bases: TGTGCCAGCCGGGACAGGGTCGTAGCCAAAAACATTCAGTACTTC. This gives the protein CASRDRVVAKNIQYF. Supplemented by reference TRBV2 and TRBJ2-4, the full variable domain reads EPEVTQTPSHQVTQMGQEVILRCVPISNHLYFYWYRQILGQKVEFLVSFYNNEISEKSEIFDDQFSVERPDGSNFTLKIRSTKLEDSAMYFCASRDRVVAKNIQYFGAGTRLSVL.

This chain joins TRBV25-1 and TRBJ2-7; TRBD2 aligns across 9 bases. CDR3 length: 14 amino acids. Germline V gene data show CDR1 as MGHDK and CDR2 as SYGVNS. Unmatched junction bases numbered 2, after V lost 3 bases and J lost 2 bases. This chain's CDR3 is CASSEGGRAYEQYF. The CDR3 DNA follows: TGTGCCAGCAGTGAGGGCGGGAGGGCCTACGAGCAGTACTTC.

A single count supports this clone. The genes are TRBV10-3 and TRBJ2-7; D is possibly TRBD1 or TRBD2 (5 bases each). The CDR3 loop spans 15 amino acids. CDR1 and CDR2 from the germline V gene are ENHRY and SYGVKD. The V end was cut by 3 bases, the J end by 6 bases, with 18 bases between. The CDR3 loop is CAISELGTPLSEQYF. The CDR3 nucleotides are TGTGCCATCAGTGAACTCGGGACGCCATTGAGCGAGCAGTACTTC.

This chain connects TRBV6-1 to TRBJ2-7; D is undetermined. The V end lost 7 bases, the J end lost 2 bases, and 15 bases lay between the germline ends. The CDR3 loop spans 14 amino acids. The germline V gene encodes CDR1 MNHNS and CDR2 SASEGT. The CDR3 DNA sequence: TGTGCCAGCACCACCGGCGTGGGCACCTACGAGCAGTACTTC. Amino acids: CASTTGVGTYEQYF.

This clone was found once. The chain joins TRBV7-9 to TRBJ2-7; D unresolved. V was pared by 1 base and J by 2 bases, with 12 bases between. From germline, CDR1 is SEHNR and CDR2 FQNEAQ (reference sequence). The CDR3 is made up of 15 amino acids. CDR3 protein: CASSLDYGAAYEQYF. DNA for the CDR3: TGTGCCAGCAGCTTAGACTATGGCGCTGCCTACGAGCAGTACTTC.

The rearrangement uses TRBV5-6 and TRBJ1-2; D remains unclear. Trimming left V 1 base short and J 2 bases short, with 6 bases between. CDR3 length equals 13 residues. Germline V gives CDR1 SGHDT, CDR2 YYEEEE. In DNA, the CDR3 is TGTGCCAGCAGCTTGCGCGGGAACTATGGCTACACCTTC. Protein sequence: CASSLRGNYGYTF.